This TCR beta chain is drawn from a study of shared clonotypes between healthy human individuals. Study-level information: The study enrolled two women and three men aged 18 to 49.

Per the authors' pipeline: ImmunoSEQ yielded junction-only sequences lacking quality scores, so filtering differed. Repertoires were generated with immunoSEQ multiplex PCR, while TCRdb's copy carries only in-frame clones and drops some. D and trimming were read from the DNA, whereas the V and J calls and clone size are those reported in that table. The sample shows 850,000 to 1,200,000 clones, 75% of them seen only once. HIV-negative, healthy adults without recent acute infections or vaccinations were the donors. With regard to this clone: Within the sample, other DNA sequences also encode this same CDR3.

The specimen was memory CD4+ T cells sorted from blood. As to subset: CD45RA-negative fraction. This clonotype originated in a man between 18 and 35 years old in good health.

The CDR3: CASSLGRPSSYNEQFF. CDR3 nucleotide sequence: TGTGCCAGCAGCTTGGGGCGGCCAAGCTCCTACAATGAGCAGTTCTTC. V gene TRBV5-4 combines with J gene TRBJ2-1; D uncertain. Germline V gives CDR1 SGHNT, CDR2 YYREEE (reference sequence). The CDR3 contains 16 residues. The V end was cut by 0 bases, the J end by 0 bases, with 10 bases between.